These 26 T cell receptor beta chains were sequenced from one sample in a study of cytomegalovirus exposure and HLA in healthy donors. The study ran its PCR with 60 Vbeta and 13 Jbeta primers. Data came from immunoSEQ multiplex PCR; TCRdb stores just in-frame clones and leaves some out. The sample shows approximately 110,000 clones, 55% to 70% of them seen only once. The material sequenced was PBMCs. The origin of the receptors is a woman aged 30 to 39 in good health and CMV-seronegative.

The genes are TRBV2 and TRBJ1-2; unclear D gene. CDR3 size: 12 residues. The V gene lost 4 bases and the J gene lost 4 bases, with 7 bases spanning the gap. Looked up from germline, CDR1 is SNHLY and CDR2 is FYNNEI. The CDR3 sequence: CASSVRSYGYTF. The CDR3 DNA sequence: TGTGCCAGCAGTGTTCGGAGCTATGGCTACACCTTC.

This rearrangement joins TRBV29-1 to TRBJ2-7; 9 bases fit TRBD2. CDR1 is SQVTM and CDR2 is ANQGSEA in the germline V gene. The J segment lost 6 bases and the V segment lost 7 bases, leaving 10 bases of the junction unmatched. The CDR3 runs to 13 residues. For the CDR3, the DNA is TGCAGCGCCCGGGGACTAGCAACACCCGAGCAGTACTTC. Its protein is CSARGLATPEQYF.

Written as DNA, the CDR3 is TGTGCCAGCAGTGAAGGGCTAGCGGCTACAGATACGCAGTATTTT. This translates into CASSEGLAATDTQYF. The V gene is TRBV6-1, the J gene TRBJ2-3; the match to TRBD2 covers 7 bases. The CDR3 spans 15 residues. Germline V gene lookup returns CDR1 MNHNS and CDR2 SASEGT. The V gene end was trimmed by 1 base and the J gene end by 3 bases; junction bases not matched to a gene: 4.

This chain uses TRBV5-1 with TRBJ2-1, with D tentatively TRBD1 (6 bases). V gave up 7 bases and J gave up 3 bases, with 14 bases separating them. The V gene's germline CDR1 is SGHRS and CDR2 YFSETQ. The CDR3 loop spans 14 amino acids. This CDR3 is CASSLGDNYNEQFF. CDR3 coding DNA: TGCGCCAGCTCCTTAGGGGACAACTACAATGAGCAGTTCTTC.

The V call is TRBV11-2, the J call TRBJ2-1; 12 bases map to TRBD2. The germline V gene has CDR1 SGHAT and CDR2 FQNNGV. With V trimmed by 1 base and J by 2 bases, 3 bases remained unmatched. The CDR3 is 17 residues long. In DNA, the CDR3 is TGTGCCAGCAGCTTAGGACGGACTAGCGGGGCCTACAATGAGCAGTTCTTC. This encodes CASSLGRTSGAYNEQFF.

The CDR3: CASSLVGRGSGNTIYF. The CDR3 DNA reads TGTGCCAGCAGCTTAGTAGGGAGGGGCTCTGGAAACACCATATATTTT. The gene calls are TRBV7-2 and TRBJ1-3, with a possible D match to TRBD1 (5 bases). Germline V gene data show CDR1 as SGHTA and CDR2 as FQGNSA. The CDR3 length is 16 residues. The V end was cut by 1 base, the J end by 0 bases, with 10 bases between.

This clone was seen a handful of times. CDR3 protein: CASSPPGGGRYEQYF. The CDR3 region has the DNA TGTGCCAGCTCACCACCGGGAGGAGGTCGCTACGAGCAGTACTTC. The V gene is TRBV18, the J gene TRBJ2-7; a possible D gene is TRBD2 (6 bases). The germline gives CDR1 KGHSH, CDR2 LQKENI. V dropped 0 bases and J dropped 3 bases, with 12 bases sitting between them. The length of the CDR3 is 15 residues.

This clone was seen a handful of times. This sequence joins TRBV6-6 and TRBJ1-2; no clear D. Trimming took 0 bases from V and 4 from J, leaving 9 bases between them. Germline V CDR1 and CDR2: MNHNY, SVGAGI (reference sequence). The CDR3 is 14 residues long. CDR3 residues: CASSYSIRVYGYTF. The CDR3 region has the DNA TGTGCCAGCAGTTACTCGATTCGAGTCTATGGCTACACCTTC.

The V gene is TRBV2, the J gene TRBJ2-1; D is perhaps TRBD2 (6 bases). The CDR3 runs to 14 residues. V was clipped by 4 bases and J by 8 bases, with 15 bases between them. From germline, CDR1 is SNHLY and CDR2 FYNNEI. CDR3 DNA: TGTGCCAGCAGTGTGCGGGACGGGCCGTATGAGCAGTTCTTC. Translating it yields CASSVRDGPYEQFF.

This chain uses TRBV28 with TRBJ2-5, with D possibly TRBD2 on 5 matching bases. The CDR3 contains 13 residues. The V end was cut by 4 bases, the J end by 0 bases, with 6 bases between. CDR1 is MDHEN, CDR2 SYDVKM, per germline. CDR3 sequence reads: CASSSGNQETQYF. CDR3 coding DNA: TGTGCCAGCAGTTCCGGGAACCAAGAGACCCAGTACTTC.

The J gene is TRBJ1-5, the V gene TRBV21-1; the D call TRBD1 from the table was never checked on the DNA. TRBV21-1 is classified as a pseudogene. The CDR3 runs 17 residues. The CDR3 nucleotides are TGTGCCAGCAGCAAAGAATGGACAGGGGTGGGCAATCAGCCCCAGCATTTT. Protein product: CASSKEWTGVGNQPQHF.

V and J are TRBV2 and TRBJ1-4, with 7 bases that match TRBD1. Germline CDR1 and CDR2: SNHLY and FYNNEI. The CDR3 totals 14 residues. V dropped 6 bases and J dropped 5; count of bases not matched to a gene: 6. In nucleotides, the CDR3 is TGTGCCAGCAGAGGGGACAGTAAGAATGAAAAACTGTTTTTT. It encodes CASRGDSKNEKLFF.

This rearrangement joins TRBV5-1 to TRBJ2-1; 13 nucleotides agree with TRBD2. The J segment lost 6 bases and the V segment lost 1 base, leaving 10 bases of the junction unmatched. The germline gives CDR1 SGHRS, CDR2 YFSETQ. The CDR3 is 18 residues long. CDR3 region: CASSLTSGRVASSNEQFF. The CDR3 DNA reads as TGCGCCAGCAGCTTGACTAGCGGGAGGGTGGCTAGTAGCAATGAGCAGTTCTTC.

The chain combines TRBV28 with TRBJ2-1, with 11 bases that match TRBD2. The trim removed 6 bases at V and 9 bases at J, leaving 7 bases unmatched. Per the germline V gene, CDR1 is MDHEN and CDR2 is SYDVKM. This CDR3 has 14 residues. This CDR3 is CASRHTSGSGEQFF. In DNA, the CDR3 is TGTGCCAGCAGACACACTAGCGGGAGTGGTGAGCAGTTCTTC.

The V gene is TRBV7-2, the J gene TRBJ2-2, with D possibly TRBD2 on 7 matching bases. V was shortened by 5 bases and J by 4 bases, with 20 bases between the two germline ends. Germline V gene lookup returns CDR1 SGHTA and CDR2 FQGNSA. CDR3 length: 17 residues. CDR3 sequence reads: CASSVLQGGEGTGELFF. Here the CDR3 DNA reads TGTGCCAGCAGCGTCCTACAAGGGGGGGAGGGCACCGGGGAGCTGTTTTTT.

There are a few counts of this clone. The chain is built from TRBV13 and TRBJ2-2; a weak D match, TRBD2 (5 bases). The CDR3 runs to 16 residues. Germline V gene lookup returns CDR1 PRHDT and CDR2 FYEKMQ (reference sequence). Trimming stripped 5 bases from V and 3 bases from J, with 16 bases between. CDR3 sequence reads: CASSIYVARYTGELFF. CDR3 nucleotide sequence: TGTGCCAGCAGCATCTACGTAGCGAGATACACCGGGGAGCTGTTTTTT.

This CDR3 reads CASSQDPDSHEQFF. CDR3 nucleotides: TGTGCCAGCAGCCAAGATCCCGACTCTCATGAGCAGTTCTTC. The chain has TRBV4-2 and TRBJ2-1; D gene uncertain. Germline assignment: CDR1 LGHNA and CDR2 YNFKEQ. The CDR3 runs 14 residues. Trimming shortened V by 0 bases and J by 8 bases, and 11 bases separated the two germline ends.

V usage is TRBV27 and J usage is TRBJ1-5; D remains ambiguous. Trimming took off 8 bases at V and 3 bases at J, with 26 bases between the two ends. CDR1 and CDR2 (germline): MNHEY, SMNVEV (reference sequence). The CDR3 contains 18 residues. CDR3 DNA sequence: TGTGCCAGCTTATTATCCCGGACGGGGAATTGGGCCAATCAGCCCCAGCATTTT. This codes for CASLLSRTGNWANQPQHF.

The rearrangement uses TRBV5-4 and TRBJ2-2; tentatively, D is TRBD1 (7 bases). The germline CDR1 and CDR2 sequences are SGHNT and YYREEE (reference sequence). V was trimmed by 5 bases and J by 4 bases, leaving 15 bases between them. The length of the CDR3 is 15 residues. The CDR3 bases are TGTGCCAGCAGGCGGGGACAGACTTCCACCGGGGAGCTGTTTTTT. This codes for CASRRGQTSTGELFF.

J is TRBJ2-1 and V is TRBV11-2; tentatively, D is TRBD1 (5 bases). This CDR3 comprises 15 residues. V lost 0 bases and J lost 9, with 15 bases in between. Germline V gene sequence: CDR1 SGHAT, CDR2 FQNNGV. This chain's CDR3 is CASSLEALGVTEQFF. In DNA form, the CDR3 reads TGTGCCAGCAGCTTAGAGGCGTTAGGGGTCACTGAGCAGTTCTTC.

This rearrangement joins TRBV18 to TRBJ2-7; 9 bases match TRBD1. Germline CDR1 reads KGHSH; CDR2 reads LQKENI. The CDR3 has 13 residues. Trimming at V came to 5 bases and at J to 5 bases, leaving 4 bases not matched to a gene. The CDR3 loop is CASSLRQGDEQYF. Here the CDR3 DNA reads TGTGCCAGCTCATTAAGACAGGGGGACGAGCAGTACTTC. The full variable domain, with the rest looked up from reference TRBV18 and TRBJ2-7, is NAGVMQNPRHLVRRRGQEARLRCSPMKGHSHVYWYRQLPEEGLKFMVYLQKENIIDESGMPKERFSAEFPKEGPSILRIQQVVRGDSAAYFCASSLRQGDEQYFGPGTRLTVT.

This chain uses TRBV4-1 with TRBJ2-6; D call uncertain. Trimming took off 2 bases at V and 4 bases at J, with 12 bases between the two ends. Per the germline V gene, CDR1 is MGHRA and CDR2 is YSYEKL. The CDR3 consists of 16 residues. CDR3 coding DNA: TGCGCCAGCAGCCAACCCGCGCGAACCGGGGCCAACGTCCTGACTTTC. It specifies CASSQPARTGANVLTF.

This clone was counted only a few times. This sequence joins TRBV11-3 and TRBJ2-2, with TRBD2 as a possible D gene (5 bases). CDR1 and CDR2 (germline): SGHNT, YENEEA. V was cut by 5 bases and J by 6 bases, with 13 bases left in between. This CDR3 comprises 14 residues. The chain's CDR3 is CASSQLGLAGELFF. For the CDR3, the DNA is TGTGCCAGCAGCCAACTAGGACTGGCCGGGGAGCTGTTTTTT.

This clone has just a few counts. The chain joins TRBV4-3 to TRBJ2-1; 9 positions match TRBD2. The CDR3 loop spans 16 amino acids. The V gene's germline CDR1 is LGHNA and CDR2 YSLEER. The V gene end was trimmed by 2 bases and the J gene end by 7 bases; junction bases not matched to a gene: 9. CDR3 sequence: CASSQFLGLAGNEQFF. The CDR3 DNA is TGCGCCAGCAGCCAATTTCTGGGGCTAGCGGGAAATGAGCAGTTCTTC.

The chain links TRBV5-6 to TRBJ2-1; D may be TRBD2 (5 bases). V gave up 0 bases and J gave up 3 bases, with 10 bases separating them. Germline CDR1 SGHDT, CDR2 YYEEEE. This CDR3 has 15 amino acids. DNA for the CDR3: TGTGCCAGCAGCTTGGTGGGAGCAGGCTACAATGAGCAGTTCTTC. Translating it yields CASSLVGAGYNEQFF.

The CDR3 nucleotides are TGTGCCAGCAGCAAGGGAGGGGGGCTCCGGCACGAGCAGTACTTC. Amino acids: CASSKGGGLRHEQYF. The V and J genes are TRBV5-6 and TRBJ2-5, with a possible D match to TRBD2 (7 bases). The assigned J gene may be wrong: the sequence end matches TRBJ2-7 better. Per germline, CDR1 SGHDT and CDR2 YYEEEE. The CDR3 totals 15 residues.